This T cell receptor (beta chain) was captured by sequencing in a study of T cell responses to AZD1222 COVID-19 vaccine. The study, taken as a whole, reports: Of spike-specific TCRs, nearly half reportedly target regions left unmutated in variants. Seropositive at baseline were only a handful of AZD1222 recipients.

The V end was cut by 4 bases, the J end by 2 bases, with 8 bases between. CDR1 and CDR2 from the germline V gene are MNHEY and SVGAGI. The length of the CDR3 is 13 residues. Clones were sequenced by immunoSEQ multiplex PCR, and TCRdb holds only the in-frame ones, with some missing. The sample records some 120,000 clones, 93% being singletons. As concerns this clone: The target antigen is unknown.

Sequenced material: peripheral blood, taken on day 0 of AZD1222 vaccination. This receptor was identified in an adult in good health. This chain connects TRBV6-5 to TRBJ1-1, with TRBD1 as a possible D gene (5 bases). Here the CDR3 DNA reads TGTGCCAGCAGTTGGGGGGACAACACTGAAGCTTTCTTT. Its protein product is CASSWGDNTEAFF.